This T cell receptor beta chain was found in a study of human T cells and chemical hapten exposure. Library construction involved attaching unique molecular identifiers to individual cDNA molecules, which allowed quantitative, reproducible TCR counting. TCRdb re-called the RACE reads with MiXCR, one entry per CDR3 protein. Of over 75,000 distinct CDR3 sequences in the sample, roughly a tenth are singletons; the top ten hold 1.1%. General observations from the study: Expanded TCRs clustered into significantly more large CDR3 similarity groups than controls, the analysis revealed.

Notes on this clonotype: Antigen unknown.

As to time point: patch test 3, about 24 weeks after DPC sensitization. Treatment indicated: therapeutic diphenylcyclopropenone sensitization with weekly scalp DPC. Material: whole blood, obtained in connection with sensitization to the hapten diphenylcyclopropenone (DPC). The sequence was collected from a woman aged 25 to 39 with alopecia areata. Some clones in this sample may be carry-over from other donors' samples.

The chain's CDR3 is CASLSGGTSTDTQYF. DNA of the CDR3: TGTGCCAGTCTCAGCGGGGGGACCAGCACAGATACGCAGTATTTT. The chain joins TRBV28 to TRBJ2-3, with TRBD2 matching 9 bases. J was trimmed by 0 bases and V by 9 bases; bases with no gene match: 7. The CDR3 loop spans 15 amino acids. Germline V gene data show CDR1 as MDHEN and CDR2 as SYDVKM.